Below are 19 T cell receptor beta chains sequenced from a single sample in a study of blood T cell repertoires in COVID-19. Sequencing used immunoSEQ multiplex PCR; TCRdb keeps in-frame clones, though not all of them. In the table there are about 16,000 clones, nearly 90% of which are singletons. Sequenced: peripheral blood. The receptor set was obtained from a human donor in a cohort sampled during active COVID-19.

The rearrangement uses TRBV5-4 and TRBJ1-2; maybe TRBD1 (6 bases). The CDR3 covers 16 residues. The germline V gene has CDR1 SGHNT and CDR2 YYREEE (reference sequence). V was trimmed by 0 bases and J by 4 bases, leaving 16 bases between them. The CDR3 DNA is TGTGCCAGCAGCTTGGGTTCGGGGGGGCCAACCTATGGCTACACCTTC. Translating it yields CASSLGSGGPTYGYTF.

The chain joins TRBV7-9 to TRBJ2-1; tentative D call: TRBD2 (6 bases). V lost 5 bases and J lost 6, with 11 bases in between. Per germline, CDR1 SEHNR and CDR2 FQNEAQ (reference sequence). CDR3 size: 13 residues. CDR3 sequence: CASSVVSGNEQFF. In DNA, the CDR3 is TGTGCCAGCAGCGTGGTTAGCGGCAATGAGCAGTTCTTC.

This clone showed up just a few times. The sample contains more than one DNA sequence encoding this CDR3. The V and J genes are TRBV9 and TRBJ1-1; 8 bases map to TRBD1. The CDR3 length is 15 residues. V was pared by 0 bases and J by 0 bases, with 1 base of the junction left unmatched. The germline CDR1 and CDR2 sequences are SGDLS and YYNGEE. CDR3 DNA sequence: TGTGCCAGCAGCGTAGGGGACAGGATGAACACTGAAGCTTTCTTT. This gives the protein CASSVGDRMNTEAFF.

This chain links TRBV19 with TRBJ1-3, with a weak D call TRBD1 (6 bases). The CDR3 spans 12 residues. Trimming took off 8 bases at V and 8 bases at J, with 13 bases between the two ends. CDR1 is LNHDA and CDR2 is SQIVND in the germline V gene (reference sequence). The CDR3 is CASRGRGDTIYF. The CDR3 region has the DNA TGTGCCAGTCGAGGCAGGGGAGACACCATATATTTT.

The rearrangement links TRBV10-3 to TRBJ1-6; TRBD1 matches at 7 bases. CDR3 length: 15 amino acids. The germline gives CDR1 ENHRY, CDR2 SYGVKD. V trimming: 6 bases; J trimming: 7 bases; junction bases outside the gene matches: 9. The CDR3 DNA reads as TGTGCCATCAGGGATAGACAGGGAAGAAATTCACCCCTCCACTTT. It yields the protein CAIRDRQGRNSPLHF.

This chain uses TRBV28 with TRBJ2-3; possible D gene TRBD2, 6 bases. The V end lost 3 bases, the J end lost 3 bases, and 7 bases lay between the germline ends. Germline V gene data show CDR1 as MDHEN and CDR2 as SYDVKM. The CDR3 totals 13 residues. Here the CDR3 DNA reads TGTGCCAGCAGTTTGGGGGGAACAGATACGCAGTATTTT. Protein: CASSLGGTDTQYF.

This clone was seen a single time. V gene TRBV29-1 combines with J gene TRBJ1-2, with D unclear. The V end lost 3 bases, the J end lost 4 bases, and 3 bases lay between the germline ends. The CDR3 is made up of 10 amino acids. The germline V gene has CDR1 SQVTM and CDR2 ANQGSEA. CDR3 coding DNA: TGCAGCGTTGAGCGCTATGGCTACACCTTC. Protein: CSVERYGYTF.

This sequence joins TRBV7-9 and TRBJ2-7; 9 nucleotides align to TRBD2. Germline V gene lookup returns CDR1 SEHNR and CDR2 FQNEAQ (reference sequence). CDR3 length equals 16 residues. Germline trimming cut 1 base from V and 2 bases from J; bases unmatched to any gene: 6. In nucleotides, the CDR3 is TGTGCCAGCAGCTTAGGAACTAGCGGGCCTCCCTACGAGCAGTACTTC. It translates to CASSLGTSGPPYEQYF.

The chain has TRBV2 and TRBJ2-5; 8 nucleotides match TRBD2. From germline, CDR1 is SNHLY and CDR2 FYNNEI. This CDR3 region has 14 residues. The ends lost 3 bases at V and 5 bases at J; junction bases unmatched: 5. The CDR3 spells CASSDGRAPETQYF. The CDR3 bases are TGTGCCAGCAGTGACGGGAGGGCCCCTGAGACCCAGTACTTC.

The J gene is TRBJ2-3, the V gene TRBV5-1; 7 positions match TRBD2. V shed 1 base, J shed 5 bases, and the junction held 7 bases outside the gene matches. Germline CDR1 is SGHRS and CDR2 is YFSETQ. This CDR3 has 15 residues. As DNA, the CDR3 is TGCGCCAGCAGCTTGCCAGCGGGGAATGGAGATACGCAGTATTTT. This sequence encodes CASSLPAGNGDTQYF.

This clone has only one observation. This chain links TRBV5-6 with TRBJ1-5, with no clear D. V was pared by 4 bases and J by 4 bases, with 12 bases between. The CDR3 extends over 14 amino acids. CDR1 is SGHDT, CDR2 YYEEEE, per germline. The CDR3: CASSPRGLNQPQHF. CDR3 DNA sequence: TGTGCCAGCAGCCCCCGTGGCCTTAATCAGCCCCAGCATTTT. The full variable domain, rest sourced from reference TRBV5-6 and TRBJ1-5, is DAGVTQSPTHLIKTRGQQVTLRCSPKSGHDTVSWYQQALGQGPQFIFQYYEEEERQRGNFPDRFSGHQFPNYSSELNVNALLLGDSALYLCASSPRGLNQPQHFGDGTRLSIL.

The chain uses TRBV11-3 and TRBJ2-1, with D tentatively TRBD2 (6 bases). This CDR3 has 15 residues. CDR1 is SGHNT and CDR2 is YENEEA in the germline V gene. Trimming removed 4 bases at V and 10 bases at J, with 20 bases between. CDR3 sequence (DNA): TGTGCCAGCAGCTCCACTGCCCCGGGGGTCGGCGAGCAGTTCTTC. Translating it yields CASSSTAPGVGEQFF.

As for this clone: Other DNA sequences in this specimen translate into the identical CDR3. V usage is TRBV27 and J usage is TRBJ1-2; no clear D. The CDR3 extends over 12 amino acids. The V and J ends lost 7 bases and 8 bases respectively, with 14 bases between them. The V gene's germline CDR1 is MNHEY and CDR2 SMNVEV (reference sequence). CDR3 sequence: CASKGGGRGYTF. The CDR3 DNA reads TGTGCCAGCAAGGGCGGAGGTAGGGGCTACACCTTC.

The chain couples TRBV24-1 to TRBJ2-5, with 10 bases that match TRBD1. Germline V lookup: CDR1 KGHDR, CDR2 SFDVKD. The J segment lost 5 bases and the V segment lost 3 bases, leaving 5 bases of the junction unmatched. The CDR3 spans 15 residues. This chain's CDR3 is CATSDPDRGLETQYF. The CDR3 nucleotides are TGTGCCACCAGTGATCCCGACAGGGGGCTGGAGACCCAGTACTTC.

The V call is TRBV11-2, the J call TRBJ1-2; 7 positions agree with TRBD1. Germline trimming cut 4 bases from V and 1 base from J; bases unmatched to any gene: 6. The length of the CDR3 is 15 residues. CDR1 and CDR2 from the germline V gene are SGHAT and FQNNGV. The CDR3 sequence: CASSSTGVVNYGYTF. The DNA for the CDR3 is TGTGCCAGCAGCTCCACAGGGGTCGTTAACTATGGCTACACCTTC.

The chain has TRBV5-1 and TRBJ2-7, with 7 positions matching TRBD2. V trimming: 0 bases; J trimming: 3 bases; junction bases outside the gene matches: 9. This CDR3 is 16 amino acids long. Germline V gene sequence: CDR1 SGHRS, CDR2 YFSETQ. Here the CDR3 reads CASSLVHAGELYEQYF. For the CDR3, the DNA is TGCGCCAGCAGCTTGGTTCACGCGGGAGAGCTCTACGAGCAGTACTTC.

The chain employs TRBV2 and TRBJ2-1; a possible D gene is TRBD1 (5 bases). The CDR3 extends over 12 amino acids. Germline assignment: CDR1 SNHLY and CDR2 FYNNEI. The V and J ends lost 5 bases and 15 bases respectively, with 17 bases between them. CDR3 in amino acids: CASSNDRTGRFF. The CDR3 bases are TGTGCCAGCAGTAATGACAGAACTGGTCGGTTCTTC.

CDR3 loop: CASSLGQAINEQFF. As DNA, the CDR3 is TGTGCCAGCAGCTTGGGACAGGCCATCAATGAGCAGTTCTTC. The rearrangement uses TRBV7-9 and TRBJ2-1; 8 nucleotides match TRBD1. The CDR3 spans 14 residues. V lost 3 bases, J lost 6 bases, and 4 bases stayed unmatched. The V gene's germline CDR1 is SEHNR and CDR2 FQNEAQ (reference sequence).

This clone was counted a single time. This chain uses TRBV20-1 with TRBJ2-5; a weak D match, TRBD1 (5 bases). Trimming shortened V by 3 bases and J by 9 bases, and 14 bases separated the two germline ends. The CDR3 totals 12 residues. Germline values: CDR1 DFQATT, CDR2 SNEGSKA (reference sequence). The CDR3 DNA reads TGCAGTGCTAGTTATTTACAAGGGGCCCAGTACTTC. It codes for CSASYLQGAQYF.